Sequencing of this T cell receptor (beta chain) was carried out in a study of technical replicates of blood from a handful of donors. TCRdb's table, derived via immunoSEQ multiplex PCR, lists solely in-frame clones and lacks some. The sample includes tens of thousands of clones, 95% to 97% of them seen just once. Trimming at V came to 4 bases and at J to 4 bases, leaving 7 bases not matched to a gene. This CDR3 is 16 amino acids long. The germline V gene has CDR1 LNHDA and CDR2 SQIVND (reference sequence). The sample comprised T cells isolated from PBMCs. The rearrangement joins TRBV19 to TRBJ2-3; TRBD2 matches at 11 bases. The source is a human donor in good health. CDR3 loop: CASSTRLAGNPDTQYF. The CDR3 nucleotides read TGTGCCAGTAGTACCAGACTAGCGGGGAACCCAGATACGCAGTATTTT.